The subject of this entry is one T cell receptor (beta chain). It lacks a known antigen. Per-base qualities were not stored, and no clone one base away is much larger. Libraries were prepared through the immunoSEQ multiplex PCR assay. This is the immuneACCESS table as TCRdb keeps it, with only in-frame sequences that have V and J called. A part of the clones is gone; compared with another copy, unresolved V genes explain less than half, and the rest is unexplained. The sample yields under 70,000 clones; roughly nine tenths were counted once. Around 2.2% of the sample belongs to the ten largest clones. The data derive from a study of T cell changes during pregnancy in multiple sclerosis (dated by TCRdb to between 2019 and 2020). Concerning the study at large: The study examined how the T cell repertoire changed over the course of pregnancy in women with multiple sclerosis.

The clonotype originates from a female donor in good health, enrolled as a control in a pregnancy study. Sequences were derived from peripheral blood, sampled in the third trimester of pregnancy.

The CDR3 reads CASTGGFRTGELFF. Here is the DNA: TGTGCCAGCACCGGGGGGTTTAGGACCGGGGAGCTGTTTTTT. The chain is encoded by TRBV7-8 joined to TRBJ2-2; 7 of the junction bases match TRBD2. CDR1 is given as SGHVS and CDR2 as FQNEAQ, both from the germline V gene. After removal of 7 bases from V and 5 bases from J, the junction retains 7 bases not matched to a gene. The CDR3 starts with the cysteine, ends with the phenylalanine, and has 14 residues. Of the read, only the CDR3 DNA is kept; its 42 bases are in frame from base 1.